The 16 T cell receptor beta chains presented below share a single source sample, sequenced in a study of T-cell memory formation after mild COVID-19. TCRdb redid the calling of the 5' RACE reads with MiXCR, one entry per CDR3 protein. The data hold around 200,000 distinct CDR3 sequences, with 10% to 13% observed a single time. Specimen: PBMCs or a T cell subset sorted from them (not recorded which). The receptors stem from a man aged 18 to 29 who had mild COVID-19 (a few samples of this study predate the infection). Cell type and time point are not known.

V is TRBV6-5 and J is TRBJ1-6; D is perhaps TRBD1 (6 bases). The V gene's germline CDR1 is MNHEY and CDR2 SVGAGI. The CDR3 sequence is 14 residues long. Trimming removed 2 bases from V and 10 bases from J, with 12 bases in between. Written as DNA, the CDR3 is TGTGCCAGCAGTTACCTGGGGGCTCGCTCACCCCTCCACTTT. Translating it yields CASSYLGARSPLHF.

V gene TRBV18 combines with J gene TRBJ2-2; D unclear. Germline V gene data show CDR1 as KGHSH and CDR2 as LQKENI. The CDR3 sequence is 14 residues long. With 2 bases removed from V and 4 bases from J, the gap between germline ends came to 8 bases. The CDR3 is CASSPSRPTGELFF. The CDR3 DNA is TGTGCCAGCTCACCATCCCGACCCACCGGGGAGCTGTTTTTT.

This chain connects TRBV18 to TRBJ1-6; D is unclear. CDR1 and CDR2 (germline): KGHSH, LQKENI. V was clipped by 3 bases and J by 9 bases, with 6 bases between them. This CDR3 spans 12 amino acids. The chain's CDR3 is CASSPVGSPLHF. CDR3 bases: TGTGCCAGCTCACCCGTGGGTTCACCCCTCCACTTT.

V gene TRBV25-1 combines with J gene TRBJ2-5, with 9 bases fitting TRBD1. Germline assignment: CDR1 MGHDK and CDR2 SYGVNS. The trim removed 4 bases at V and 1 base at J, leaving 4 bases unmatched. This CDR3 has 15 amino acids. The CDR3 region has the DNA TGTGCCAGCAGTGTGGGACAGGGCTTCCAAGAGACCCAGTACTTC. Translating it yields CASSVGQGFQETQYF.

The chain links TRBV11-2 to TRBJ1-4; D is perhaps TRBD1 (6 bases). The germline V gene encodes CDR1 SGHAT and CDR2 FQNNGV. CDR3 length: 15 amino acids. V shed 5 bases and J shed 5 bases, with 15 bases lying between them. The CDR3 spells CASSDPGTKNEKLFF. CDR3 coding DNA: TGTGCCAGCAGCGATCCCGGGACAAAGAATGAAAAACTGTTTTTT.

This clonotype was found many times. The J gene is TRBJ2-3, the V gene TRBV12-3 or TRBV12-4; 8 nucleotides match TRBD1. This CDR3 spans 14 amino acids. Trimming cost V 7 bases and J 5 bases; bases outside gene matches: 8. CDR3 sequence reads: CASTNQGARDTQYF. For the CDR3, the DNA is TGTGCCAGCACGAATCAGGGGGCTAGAGATACGCAGTATTTT.

This clonotype has only a few counts. CDR3 nucleotides: TGTGCCAGCAGTTTAGGGCAGTCCCCCGATCAGCCCCAGCATTTT. Translating it yields CASSLGQSPDQPQHF. The rearrangement uses TRBV12-3 or TRBV12-4 and TRBJ1-5, with D unresolved. The CDR3 has 15 amino acids. The V and J ends lost 1 base and 5 bases respectively, with 12 bases between them.

This chain joins TRBV7-2 and TRBJ2-2, with D uncertain. This CDR3 is 11 amino acids long. Germline V gene sequence: CDR1 SGHTA, CDR2 FQGNSA. Between the trimmed V and J ends, which lost 11 bases and 7 bases, there was a span of 11 bases. CDR3 amino acids: CAGARGGELFF. The CDR3 DNA is TGTGCCGGCGCAAGAGGCGGGGAGCTGTTTTTT.

The chain combines TRBV7-2 with TRBJ2-4; 9 positions match TRBD1. This CDR3 has 14 amino acids. Germline V lookup: CDR1 SGHTA, CDR2 FQGNSA. V trimming: 0 bases; J trimming: 12 bases; junction bases outside the gene matches: 6. CDR3 loop: CASSLAPRTGDQYF. The CDR3 DNA reads TGTGCCAGCAGCTTAGCTCCCCGGACAGGGGATCAGTACTTC.

This chain uses TRBV5-1 with TRBJ2-3; TRBD1 agrees at 7 bases. This CDR3 contains 16 residues. V trimming: 3 bases; J trimming: 2 bases; junction bases outside the gene matches: 9. Germline V gene data show CDR1 as SGHRS and CDR2 as YFSETQ. CDR3 DNA: TGCGCCAGCAGCTCGCCGAAGGGGGCCCCCACAGATACGCAGTATTTT. Amino acid sequence: CASSSPKGAPTDTQYF.

The genes are TRBV3-1 and TRBJ1-2, with a tentative D call TRBD1 (6 bases). V lost 5 bases and J lost 3, with 16 bases in between. CDR1 LGHDT and CDR2 YNNKEL come from the germline V gene (reference sequence). There are 15 residues in the CDR3. CDR3 sequence reads: CASSSHRVPDYGYTF. The CDR3 DNA is TGTGCCAGCAGCTCTCACAGGGTTCCAGACTATGGCTACACCTTC.

This clonotype was counted a few times. The J gene is TRBJ2-6, the V gene TRBV6-5, with D possibly TRBD2 on 5 matching bases. The germline gives CDR1 MNHEY, CDR2 SVGAGI. The CDR3 sequence is 15 residues long. The V end lost 0 bases, the J end lost 4 bases, and 7 bases lay between the germline ends. CDR3 in DNA: TGTGCCAGCAGTTACTCCGGGGAAGGGGCCAACGTCCTGACTTTC. Translated, it gives CASSYSGEGANVLTF.

The rearrangement joins TRBV28 to TRBJ1-2; D gene unclear. V dropped 2 bases and J dropped 5 bases, with 9 bases sitting between them. This CDR3 has 13 amino acids. In germline, CDR1 is MDHEN, CDR2 SYDVKM. The CDR3 DNA is TGTGCCAGCAGTTTAAGCAGGAGTTATGGCTACACCTTC. Translated: CASSLSRSYGYTF.

The CDR3 nucleotides read TGTGCCAGCAGCCCTGGAGGACCAGCGGATTCACCCCTCCACTTT. Translated: CASSPGGPADSPLHF. This sequence joins TRBV4-2 and TRBJ1-6; D is undetermined. This CDR3 comprises 15 residues. V was pared by 4 bases and J by 8 bases, with 15 bases between. Germline CDR1 LGHNA, CDR2 YNFKEQ.

In its sample, this clonotype was seen a few times. In DNA, the CDR3 is TGTGCCAGCAGCTTCACAGGGGGCGGCACTGAAGCTTTCTTT. Translation: CASSFTGGGTEAFF. The chain employs TRBV7-9 and TRBJ1-1, with 9 positions matching TRBD1. The CDR3 runs 14 residues. With V trimmed by 3 bases and J by 4 bases, 3 bases remained unmatched. Per germline, CDR1 SEHNR and CDR2 FQNEAQ (reference sequence).

The chain combines TRBV15 with TRBJ2-7, with 8 bases identical to TRBD2. Germline V gives CDR1 LNHNV, CDR2 YYDKDF (reference sequence). This CDR3 spans 13 amino acids. The V segment lost 3 bases and the J segment 10 bases; nucleotides outside the gene matches: 8. The CDR3 protein is CATSSVIAGTQYV. DNA of the CDR3: TGTGCCACCAGCAGCGTGATAGCGGGGACCCAGTACGTC.